This T cell receptor beta chain was sequenced during a study of cytomegalovirus exposure and HLA in healthy donors (TCRdb year 2017). In terms of the full investigation: An earlier analysis of approximately 600 of the donors reported about 290 Gb of sequence data and roughly 110 million unique TCR beta sequences from some 180 million T cells. Roughly 5 DR-DQ haplotypes were treated as single units for association and clustering because of strong linkage in the cohort. Approximately 310 gigabases of sequencing data and 78 million or so unique TCR sequences were included in an early release covering about 700 HLA-typed donors. Among roughly 400 genotyped donors of the cohort, an average of roughly 240,000 unique TCR beta nucleotide sequences were sequenced per donor, roughly 18% of them non-productive. The study was designed to test whether signatures of past pathogen exposure could be identified by cataloging public T cell receptors. In the later analysis, no new phenotypic data were used to find candidate immune exposures; instead, reliance was placed on TCR beta sequences and their occurrence across donors. An earlier analysis of 587 of the donors used high-throughput TCR beta sequencing to judge whether each TCR beta V gene segment behaved as functional or pseudogenic. Typing coverage varied by locus: 629-630 donors for A, B, C, DRB1 and DQB1; approximately 520 for DQA1; about 590 for DPA1; 400 to 480 for DPB1. Besides the first cohort of roughly 640 subjects, a separate validation cohort made up of roughly 120 different subjects was used. In a later genetic analysis, genome-wide SNP genotypes for about three fifths of the roughly 670 donors were used, and that subset was treated as a discovery cohort. The T cell repertoires of some 700 subjects were profiled by immunosequencing and related to cytomegalovirus serostatus. HLA typing included class I and class II loci at four-digit resolution. A later analysis re-analyzed previously published TCR beta repertoires from 600 to 850 donors and added high-resolution HLA genotyping to study TCR occurrence patterns. Of the 398 genotyped donors, more than 75% were placed in the genetic ancestry cluster associated with self-reported Caucasian donors. Donor age, sex, ethnicity and CMV serostatus were collected together with the repertoire data. To predict cytomegalovirus infection status, the study brought together high-throughput TCR immunosequencing, statistical association of individual TCRs with disease status, and machine learning. All discovery cohort repertoires had been generated using a single sequencing platform.

Libraries came from the immunoSEQ multiplex PCR assay. A mixture of 60 forward primers for TCR Vbeta segments and 13 reverse primers for TCR Jbeta segments was used in the multiplex PCR. Amplification of the CDR3 region of rearranged TCR beta genes was performed with a multiplex PCR assay on genomic DNA. The amplified TCR beta libraries were sequenced on the Illumina HiSeq System as 87-base-pair reads. In the paper's pipeline: A later analysis counted approximately 74 million unique TCR beta chains across the approximately 700 repertoires, and around 9.9 million of these chains were shared by at least two donors. Raw reads were error-corrected and collapsed into unique sequences with a nearest-neighbor algorithm that merged closely related sequences to remove PCR and sequencing errors. CDR3 sequences were aligned to IMGT reference sequences to assign V, D and J gene segments. Each retained sequence needed at least a six-nucleotide match to both a V gene segment and a J gene segment. Rearrangements were classified as productive when the CDR3 lacked stop codons and remained in frame with V and J, and all other rearrangements were classified as non-productive. Following IMGT convention, CDR3 was defined as the stretch from the second conserved V-encoded cysteine up to the conserved J-encoded phenylalanine. Sequences without an unambiguous match to a single V gene segment were excluded from the earlier analysis of 500 to 700 of the donors. An earlier analysis of roughly 590 of the donors called V segments functional above 56.7% productive rearrangements and segregating when the between-donor standard deviation exceeded 5%. To diagnose cytomegalovirus status from the catalog of TCR beta chain sequences, a statistical classification framework was built. A later analysis assigned V and J genes by comparing TCR nucleotide sequences with IMGT/GENE-DB human TR gene sequences. The TCRdist pipeline was used in a later analysis to assign CDR3 sequences and most-parsimonious VDJ recombination scenarios. In a later analysis, each TCR beta chain was defined by its CDR3 amino acid sequence together with its V-gene family, and reads without a unique V-gene family were excluded. In a later analysis, 450 to 600 highly shared, low-generation-probability nucleotide sequences were removed to address suspected cross-contamination and a sequencing artifact. In a later analysis, a clonal expansion index was calculated for each public chain from normalized within-repertoire ranks of inferred template counts. A later analysis computed generation probabilities with a VDJ recombination model fitted to out-of-frame rearrangements, and checked the results against IGoR. In a later analysis, TCR-TCR, TCR-HLA and TCR-CMV co-occurrence was scored with hypergeometric tests, and a repertoire-size bias correction was applied to TCR pairs. False discovery rates were estimated in a later analysis by permuting HLA or CMV assignments 20 times. A later analysis grouped co-occurring TCRs with DBSCAN, adding TCRdist sequence similarity when clustering within HLA-allele-positive subsets. Co-occurrence clustering excluded repertoires with fewer than 30,000 or more than 120,000 public chains, plus five with anomalous nucleotide sharing. TCRdb carries this immuneACCESS record with in-frame sequences only. Its versions omit some clonotypes, under half of them owing to an unresolved V gene in the studies checked, with the rest unexplained. V, J and clone size derive from that table, while D and trimming were established from the DNA sequence. The sample data list about 190,000 clones, and approximately 75% of these were observed just once. The ten largest clones represent about 4.6% of the sample.

Study-wide findings and limitations: Some 16 rarely observed V segments, including chromosome 9 orphons, were excluded from the earlier analysis of a few hundred of the donors because counts were too low. A later genetic analysis associated a missense DCLRE1C variant with V-gene and J-gene trimming of TCR beta chains, and an independent cohort replicated the association. Specific HLA alleles were associated with 15,000 to 20,000 TCR beta sequences at a false discovery rate of 0.05 in a later analysis. Correlated functional status among segregating V segments might reflect linkage disequilibrium, but an unknown experimental factor could not be ruled out. In a later genetic analysis, fewer N-insertions in productive TCRs were reported among donors in an Asian-associated ancestry cluster than the roughly 700-donor mean. A few of the identified cytomegalovirus-associated TCR beta chains were confirmed in vitro to be specific for cytomegalovirus antigens. The presence/absence analyses assumed that sequencing depth was roughly uniform across donors, and that assumption may not be true. The study listed over 150 TCR beta chains as associated with cytomegalovirus. Assigning TCR associations to individual alleles was difficult when HLA alleles, especially DR and DQ, strongly co-occurred. Some IMGT-functional V segments, including TRBV6-2 and TRBV6-3, could not be distinguished by the 87-base-pair reads and were therefore excluded. For the cohort, immune exposure information was limited to CMV serostatus. It was suggested by the authors that the approach could potentially be generalized to other disease states and immunological phenotypes. In this cohort, only TCR beta chains were sequenced, and detectable features were limited by the absence of alpha or paired-chain data. In a later analysis, the rate of TCR association differed among HLA loci, with DRB1 alleles having the most associated TCRs and HLA-C alleles having the fewest. Most TCR sequences were seen in very few donors, while some public TCRs were found in many individuals. A later analysis found that most CMV-associated TCR beta chains appeared HLA-restricted, with HLA associations seemingly driven largely by CMV exposure. HLA typing was unavailable for some donors at each locus, so association tests used only the typed subset. A later analysis reported that several top co-occurrence clusters appeared linked to parvovirus B19, influenza, CMV and Epstein-Barr virus. Compared with equally common non-associated chains, HLA-associated TCR beta chains in a later analysis were more clonally expanded and had lower generation probabilities. The sequencing pipeline was judged likely to have produced a cluster of highly shared sequence variants as a technical artifact. The classifier was reported to diagnose cytomegalovirus status with high specificity and sensitivity in both the original and validation cohorts. A further reported finding was that TCR beta sequences accurately predicted the HLA-A and HLA-B alleles for most subjects in the first cohort. In an earlier analysis of around 600 of the donors, most TCR beta V segments appeared in productive rearrangements about 87% or about 30% of the time, broadly matching IMGT annotations.

A note on this clone: The antigen it recognizes is unknown. The sample holds no much larger clone one base away, and base qualities are not on file.

At the junction V is shortened by 11 bases and J by 7 bases; bases outside the gene matches: 3. CDR1 ENHRY and CDR2 SYGVKD are derived from the germline V gene. The CDR3 holds 12 amino acids from the cysteine to the phenylalanine. Only the CDR3 portion is preserved as DNA: 36 bases, with reading frame beginning at the first base. The cohort was made up of 500 to 850 healthy bone marrow donors. At the time of sampling, all cohort members were nominally healthy, though unrecorded immune exposures were likely present. The donor tested CMV seropositive and was one of the 289 seropositive cohort members. Each donor provided a peripheral blood sample, and peripheral blood mononuclear cells were used for TCR beta sequencing. Genomic DNA was extracted from the blood cell samples with the Qiagen DNeasy Blood Extraction Kit.

Sequenced sample: PBMCs. The rearrangement combines TRBV10-3 with TRBJ2-1, with TRBD2 identical over 12 junction bases. The sequence was collected from a young man in good health and CMV-seropositive. The DNA is TGTGCCTTCGGGACTAGCGGGAATGAGCAGTTCTTC. It codes for CAFGTSGNEQFF.